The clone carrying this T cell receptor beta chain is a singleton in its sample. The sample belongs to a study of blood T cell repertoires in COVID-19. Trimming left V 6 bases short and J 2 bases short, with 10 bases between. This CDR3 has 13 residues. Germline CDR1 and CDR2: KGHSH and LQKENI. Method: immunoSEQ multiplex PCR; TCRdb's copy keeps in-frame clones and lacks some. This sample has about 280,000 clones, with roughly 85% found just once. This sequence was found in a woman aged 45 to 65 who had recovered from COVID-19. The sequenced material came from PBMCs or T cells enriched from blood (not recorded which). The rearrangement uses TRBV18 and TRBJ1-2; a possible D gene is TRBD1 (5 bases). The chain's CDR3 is CASSSDKNYGYTF. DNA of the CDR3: TGTGCCAGCTCGTCGGACAAGAACTATGGCTACACCTTC. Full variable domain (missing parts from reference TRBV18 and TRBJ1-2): NAGVMQNPRHLVRRRGQEARLRCSPMKGHSHVYWYRQLPEEGLKFMVYLQKENIIDESGMPKERFSAEFPKEGPSILRIQQVVRGDSAAYFCASSSDKNYGYTFGSGTRLTVV.